The clone carrying this T cell receptor beta chain was counted ten times or more. This record belongs to a study of regulatory T cells in long-lasting Graves disease. The CDR3 has 15 amino acids. In germline, CDR1 is MNHNS, CDR2 SASEGT. Trimming took 3 bases from V and 3 from J, leaving 15 bases between them. Investigators prepared the TCR beta libraries by applying iRepertoire HTBI primers and Arm-PCR of CDR3 regions. TCRdb used MiXCR to reprocess the multiplex PCR reads, holding one entry per CDR3 protein. The table shows a few hundred thousand distinct CDR3 sequences, with 12% occurring only once. The time point here: newly diagnosed GD, antithyroid drugs for less than 3 months. RNA from PBMCs was the source of the TCR library. This sample also appeared in a second study, on T cells in Graves' hyperthyroidism and ophthalmopathy.

This specimen was peripheral blood mononuclear cells (PBMCs), taken at new diagnosis, from a patient treated with antithyroid drugs. The sequence was collected from a young woman with Graves disease. The genes are TRBV6-1 and TRBJ2-7, with D possibly TRBD1 on 5 matching bases. The CDR3 bases are TGTGCCAGCAGTGATTCCCCCGGGCAGGGCTACGAGCAGTACTTC. This codes for CASSDSPGQGYEQYF.